Detailed here is one TCR beta chain. What antigen it recognizes has not been identified. Per-base quality was not reported, and no clone a single base away is much larger than it. This sample was included in a study of OX40 agonist ivuxolimab in advanced cancers. Regarding the study in general: The costimulatory receptor OX40 (CD134) was targeted by ivuxolimab, a fully human IgG2 agonistic monoclonal antibody. Intravenous ivuxolimab was administered to patients every 2 weeks at six dose levels: 0.01, 0.1, 0.3, 1.5, 3 and 10 mg/kg. Of the 50 or so patients in dose escalation, 19 had hepatocellular carcinoma, some 15 had melanoma, 9 had renal cell carcinoma and 9 had head and neck cancer. In the dose-escalation cohort, approximately 82% of patients were male, and the mean age was roughly 60 years, with a range of about 20 to 90. Prior anti-PD-1, anti-PD-L1 or anti-CTLA-4 therapy was permitted, and 30% to 45% of dose-escalation patients had received checkpoint inhibitors. Partial responses were achieved by three dose-escalation patients, of whom one had hepatocellular carcinoma and two had cutaneous melanoma. The point of sequencing TCRbeta in the periphery was to test whether ivuxolimab changed TCR sequence diversity and drove clonal T-cell expansion. The paper covers the monotherapy dose-escalation part of the phase I ivuxolimab trial, which included N ≈ 52 patients. General findings and caveats noted by the study authors: In the 0.1-3.0 mg/kg groups, partial responders had among the lowest normalized peripheral clonal expansion, particularly in CD8+ T cells. After ivuxolimab, more expanded clones were found on average in CD8+ T cells than in CD4+ T cells. The antigen specificity of the clonally expanded peripheral T cells was not determined. At doses of 0.1 to 3.0 mg/kg, clonal expansion of both CD4+ and CD8+ blood T cells was observed from baseline to week 6. Low levels of normalized T-cell clonal expansion were also seen in some patients who did not respond.

CDR1 is given as SGDLS and CDR2 as YYNGEE, both from the germline V gene. The CDR3 has 14 amino acids, counting the end cysteine and phenylalanine. Left in the record is the CDR3 DNA by itself, 42 bases read in frame from the first base. Trimming takes 4 bases from V and 1 base from J, and the germline ends sit 8 bases apart. The trial excluded patients who had a history of autoimmune disease or were on systemic immunosuppression. Peripheral blood for TCR sequencing was drawn from every dose cohort at baseline, at cycle 4 day 1 and at cycle 7 day 1. The samples were drawn from a first-in-human, open-label, multicenter phase I dose-escalation trial of ivuxolimab. The trial enrolled adults with locally advanced or metastatic head and neck squamous cell, hepatocellular, melanoma or renal cell carcinoma. CD4+ and CD8+ T cells were sorted separately from peripheral blood before TCR sequencing. Genomic DNA was extracted from sorted cells for sequencing of the TCRbeta CDR3 region. The immunoSEQ Assay was used to sequence the TCRbeta CDR3 regions. TCRdb carries this immuneACCESS record with in-frame sequences only. Its versions omit some clonotypes, under half of them owing to an unresolved V gene in the studies checked, with the rest unexplained. The sample table records tens of thousands of clones; over 80% of these occur just once. Clones ranked in the top ten supply 45% to 55% of the sample.

The clonotype comes from an adult with an advanced solid tumor such as melanoma, head and neck, liver or kidney cancer. This sequence uses TRBV9 and TRBJ2-2, with TRBD2 perhaps the D gene, on 6 matching bases. The sample here was CD4+ or CD8+ T cells sorted from blood, taken in a trial of the OX40 agonist ivuxolimab. The encoded CDR3 is CASSLGGNTGELFF. DNA sequence: TGTGCCAGCAGCCTGGGAGGGAACACCGGGGAGCTGTTTTTT.